Detailed here is one T cell receptor beta chain. V lost 4 bases and J lost 8, with 13 bases in between. The germline CDR1 and CDR2 sequences are SGDLS and YYNGEE. CDR3 length: 13 amino acids. Assay used: immunoSEQ multiplex PCR; TCRdb lists only in-frame clones, some missing. The sample lists under 150,000 clones, around 83% seen once, with more than 15% in the top ten. This sample was included in a study of blood T cell repertoires in COVID-19. Cohort 3 recovery required two negative PCRs, clearance, or symptom resolution. Input material: PBMCs or T cells enriched from blood (not recorded which). This sequence originates from a man aged 30 to 45 who had recovered from COVID-19. The gene calls are TRBV9 and TRBJ2-1; D is ambiguous. The CDR3 here is CASSPIELYEQFF. The CDR3, as DNA: TGTGCCAGCAGCCCCATCGAGTTATATGAGCAGTTCTTC.